The entry that follows covers one TCR beta chain sequence. No cognate antigen has been identified for it. No base-level quality is on record; no much larger clone is a single base apart. The sample's treatment or condition label, decoded: in vitro stimulation with specific CMV peptide epitopes to enrich CMV-specific T cells. The germline V gene encodes CDR1 MNHNY and CDR2 SVGAGI (reference sequence). Trimming costs V 6 bases and J 3 bases, and their ends lie 17 bases apart. The CDR3 spans 15 residues, from the cysteine through the phenylalanine. Kept here is only the CDR3 DNA, which spans 45 bases and is read in frame from base 1. The sequencing machine was an Illumina HiSeq 1500. The public sequencing data were trimmed at Q25 with fastp and processed into clonotypes with MiXCR by TCRdb, which kept only in-frame beta chains. When rows share a CDR3 protein, they turn into one entry using the most common DNA and genes. For this sample the table gives roughly 160,000 distinct CDR3 sequences, of which less than 25% were detected only once. Of the sample, 25% falls within the top ten clones.

This specimen belongs to a study of T cell repertoires in cytomegalovirus infection (dated by TCRdb to between 2018 and 2021). In terms of the full investigation: Peptide stimulations targeted recently identified HLA-C-restricted CMV epitopes, whose presentation resists viral immunomodulation, together with well-studied HLA-B-restricted epitopes. Donor HLA type was relevant to the analysis, as public TCR beta signatures indicated carriage of CMV infection together with the matching HLA type.

Overall results and qualifications from the work: Cumulative frequency of public TCR beta family members discriminated carriers of CMV infection plus the relevant HLA type in this cohort and an independent approximately 360-donor cohort. In the ex vivo response, HLA-C-restricted CMV-specific TCR beta clonotypes were dominant, and in two of eight donors the single most frequent clonotype came from this HLA-C-restricted group.

The rearrangement combines TRBV6-6 with TRBJ1-1; 6 matching bases give a weak D call of TRBD1. The sequence came from a human donor in good health (CMV status not recorded). Some clones in this sample may be carry-over from other donors' samples. The source was CD8+ T cells from cultured PBMCs, collected from culture after CMV antigen stimulation. The CDR3 region has the sequence CASSPRGQSDTEAFF. In nucleotides, the sequence is TGTGCCAGCAGCCCCCGGGGACAATCCGACACTGAAGCTTTCTTT.